The 19 T cell receptor beta chains given below trace back to one sample, sequenced in a study of T cells in Graves' hyperthyroidism and ophthalmopathy. Amplification of TCR beta CDR3 regions used RNA as the template. HTBI primers were employed in a first-round RT-PCR of the TCR CDR3. A single record per CDR3 protein comes from TCRdb applying MiXCR to the multiplex PCR reads. The sample consists of roughly 160,000 distinct CDR3 sequences, about 9.4% of them appearing once. The sample taken for sequencing was blood. The source is a woman between 18 and 29 years old with Graves' hyperthyroidism that later progressed to Graves' ophthalmopathy.

This clonotype was seen a few times. The V gene is TRBV18, the J gene TRBJ2-7; D is unresolved. CDR3 length equals 13 residues. The germline gives CDR1 KGHSH, CDR2 LQKENI. Trimming stripped 2 bases from V and 7 bases from J, with 12 bases between. The CDR3 loop reads CASSPLDRTEQYF. DNA of the CDR3: TGTGCCAGCTCACCATTGGACCGGACGGAGCAGTACTTC.

This clonotype was seen at least ten times. The V and J genes are TRBV27 and TRBJ1-1; D call uncertain. The CDR3 is made up of 11 amino acids. Trimming removed 2 bases from V and 8 bases from J, with 6 bases in between. Germline assignment: CDR1 MNHEY and CDR2 SMNVEV (reference sequence). The CDR3 DNA reads as TGTGCCAGCAGTTTAGGAGAGGAAGCTTTCTTT. It specifies CASSLGEEAFF.

This clonotype was detected ten times or more. The V gene is TRBV5-1, the J gene TRBJ2-3; 8 bases align to TRBD2. Unmatched junction bases numbered 7, after V lost 5 bases and J lost 2 bases. CDR1 SGHRS and CDR2 YFSETQ come from the germline V gene. The CDR3 runs to 15 residues. CDR3 amino acids: CASRLRGGSTDTQYF. The CDR3 coding sequence is TGCGCCAGCAGATTACGGGGGGGATCCACAGATACGCAGTATTTT.

There are many counts of this clonotype. V is TRBV25-1 and J is TRBJ1-2; D call uncertain. V lost 2 bases, J lost 4 bases, and 14 bases lay in between. The CDR3 extends over 15 amino acids. Germline V gene sequence: CDR1 MGHDK, CDR2 SYGVNS. The CDR3 DNA is TGTGCCAGCAGTGAAATCGGAGAGGGCTCCTATGGCTACACCTTC. Residues: CASSEIGEGSYGYTF.

This clonotype was seen repeatedly, ten times or more. This chain joins TRBV30 and TRBJ2-1; the match to TRBD2 covers 7 bases. Germline V gene sequence: CDR1 GTSNPN, CDR2 SVGIG (reference sequence). The CDR3 length is 15 residues. J lost 0 bases, V lost 2 bases, and 4 bases had no gene match. CDR3 bases: TGTGCCTGGAGTCAAGCGGGGAGCTCCTACAATGAGCAGTTCTTC. Its translation: CAWSQAGSSYNEQFF. The entire variable domain, with the rest obtained from reference TRBV30 and TRBJ2-1, is as follows: SQTIHQWPATLVQPVGSPLSLECTVEGTSNPNLYWYRQAAGRGLQLLFYSVGIGQISSEVPQNLSASRPQDRQFILSSKKLLLSDSGFYLCAWSQAGSSYNEQFFGPGTRLTVL.

Comments on this clonotype: Germline is not matched at one junction end, which may reflect a read error. The J gene is TRBJ2-7, the V gene TRBV24-1; no clear D. The CDR3 runs to 12 residues. Germline CDR1 KGHDR, CDR2 SFDVKD. DNA of the CDR3: TGTGCCACCAGTGATTACCGCGACGAGCAGTGCTTC. It translates to CATSDYRDEQCF.

This clonotype was observed at least ten times. V is TRBV28 and J is TRBJ1-6; D not resolved. The V gene lost 7 bases and the J gene lost 1 base, with 11 bases spanning the gap. This CDR3 is built from 15 residues. Germline lookup yields CDR1 MDHEN and CDR2 SYDVKM. The CDR3 nucleotides are TGTGCCAGCATGGGAGAGGCATCCTATAATTCACCCCTCCACTTT. Translated: CASMGEASYNSPLHF.

This clonotype was observed at least ten times. V is TRBV30 and J is TRBJ2-3; D ambiguous. V was shortened by 0 bases and J by 6 bases, with 4 bases between the two germline ends. Per germline, CDR1 GTSNPN and CDR2 SVGIG (reference sequence). The CDR3 is 11 residues long. The CDR3 region is CAWSVRDTQYF. The CDR3 nucleotides read TGTGCCTGGAGTGTTAGGGATACGCAGTATTTT.

The sample holds many counts of this clonotype. The V call is TRBV28, the J call TRBJ2-5, with a tentative D call TRBD2 (5 bases). Germline V lookup: CDR1 MDHEN, CDR2 SYDVKM. This CDR3 has 14 amino acids. V was clipped by 5 bases and J by 3 bases, with 13 bases between them. CDR3 sequence (DNA): TGTGCCAGCAGTCTTATGACTACGAAAGAGACCCAGTACTTC. Protein product: CASSLMTTKETQYF.

This clonotype was counted at least ten times. The chain recombines TRBV20-1 with TRBJ1-2, with 10 bases matching TRBD1. Germline values: CDR1 DFQATT, CDR2 SNEGSKA (reference sequence). Germline trimming cut 8 bases from V and 4 bases from J; bases unmatched to any gene: 7. This CDR3 has 13 amino acids. The CDR3 coding sequence is TGCAGTCCCGGACAGGGGGAATTCTATGGCTACACCTTC. This translates into CSPGQGEFYGYTF.

Only a few counts were recorded for this clonotype. This chain uses TRBV29-1 with TRBJ2-5, with 12 bases that match TRBD2. Per the germline V gene, CDR1 is SQVTM and CDR2 is ANQGSEA. V dropped 3 bases and J dropped 5; count of bases not matched to a gene: 16. This CDR3 has 18 amino acids. CDR3 in DNA: TGCAGCGTTGATGGGTCTAGCGGGAGGGTTGTTTCGGGGGAGACCCAGTACTTC. Amino acids: CSVDGSSGRVVSGETQYF.

This clonotype was counted many times. This chain joins TRBV12-5 and TRBJ1-1; D is perhaps TRBD1 (5 bases). Trimming stripped 0 bases from V and 4 bases from J, with 12 bases between. Germline V gene data show CDR1 as LGHNT and CDR2 as FRNRAP. CDR3 size: 15 residues. CDR3 residues: CASGLVGRVATEAFF. The CDR3 DNA reads as TGTGCTAGTGGTTTGGTAGGCAGGGTGGCCACTGAAGCTTTCTTT.

The CDR3 coding sequence is TGTGCCAGCAGCCAAATGGTTCCGGGACTAGCGGGGGCCCAAGAGACCCAGTACTTC. It yields the protein CASSQMVPGLAGAQETQYF. J is TRBJ2-5 and V is TRBV3-1, with TRBD2 matching 14 bases. The CDR3 runs to 19 residues. Germline V gene lookup returns CDR1 LGHDT and CDR2 YNNKEL (reference sequence). V lost 2 bases and J lost 1; bases outside the gene matches: 9.

This clonotype was counted ten times or more. The chain is built from TRBV30 and TRBJ1-1; D possibly corresponds to TRBD1 (5 bases). The V end was cut by 1 base, the J end by 3 bases, with 12 bases between. This CDR3 comprises 14 residues. Per the germline V gene, CDR1 is GTSNPN and CDR2 is SVGIG (reference sequence). The DNA of the CDR3 is TGTGCCTGGAGTGGCTGGGGGGGAGACACTGAAGCTTTCTTT. Translated, it gives CAWSGWGGDTEAFF.

The rearrangement uses TRBV5-4 and TRBJ1-2; a possible D gene is TRBD1 (5 bases). This CDR3 has 15 residues. Looked up from germline, CDR1 is SGHNT and CDR2 is YYREEE (reference sequence). The ends were cut back, 2 bases at V and 4 bases at J, with 15 bases in the middle. The chain's CDR3 is CASSFGTDLTYGYTF. CDR3 DNA sequence: TGTGCCAGCAGCTTCGGGACCGACCTAACCTATGGCTACACCTTC.

There are many counts of this clonotype. This chain links TRBV29-1 with TRBJ1-5; maybe TRBD1 (6 bases). V shed 4 bases and J shed 0 bases, with 10 bases lying between them. Looked up from germline, CDR1 is SQVTM and CDR2 is ANQGSEA. This CDR3 contains 14 residues. CDR3 region: CSVAAGVSNQPQHF. The DNA of the CDR3 is TGCAGCGTTGCGGCAGGGGTTAGCAATCAGCCCCAGCATTTT.

At least ten counts were recorded for this clonotype. For the CDR3, the DNA is TGTGCCAGCAGTGAATGGACAGGGACCACTGAAGCTTTCTTT. Protein sequence: CASSEWTGTTEAFF. The chain couples TRBV6-1 to TRBJ1-1; 8 nucleotides line up with TRBD1. Trimming cost V 2 bases and J 4 bases; bases outside gene matches: 3. Germline V gene data show CDR1 as MNHNS and CDR2 as SASEGT. CDR3 size: 14 residues.

This clonotype was seen many times. V gene TRBV28 combines with J gene TRBJ1-5; D ambiguous. Looked up from germline, CDR1 is MDHEN and CDR2 is SYDVKM. With 8 bases removed from V and 5 bases from J, the gap between germline ends came to 31 bases. The CDR3 consists of 19 residues. This chain's CDR3 is CASRPRTGRRSTAHQPQHF. The CDR3 nucleotides read TGTGCCAGCCGCCCTAGGACCGGACGCCGATCCACCGCCCATCAGCCCCAGCATTTT.

The chain has TRBV4-1 and TRBJ2-1; D might be TRBD2 (5 bases). The CDR3 has 12 residues. Trimming pared 6 bases from V and 9 bases from J, leaving 12 bases between. The germline CDR1 and CDR2 sequences are MGHRA and YSYEKL. The CDR3 DNA follows: TGCGCCAGCAGGTCCATAGCGTTTGAGCAGTTCTTC. It is translated as CASRSIAFEQFF.